Each of the 10 T cell receptor beta chains below was sequenced from the same sample in a study of CD8+ T cells in alopecia areata. Sequencing relied on a cDNA template that was reverse transcribed from extracted RNA. Generated by immunoSEQ multiplex PCR, the TCRdb table keeps only in-frame clones and is missing some. The data hold around 270,000 clones, with 58% observed a single time. Treatment defined: oral pan-JAK inhibitor, 5-10 mg twice daily. The starting material was CD4+ T cells sorted from blood, obtained at week 24, from a patient treated with tofacitinib. The receptors derive from a human donor with alopecia areata.

CDR3 DNA sequence: TGTGCCTGGAACGGAGTGACTAATGAAAAACTGTTTTTT. Residues: CAWNGVTNEKLFF. V usage is TRBV30 and J usage is TRBJ1-4, with D unresolved. Between the trimmed V and J ends, which lost 4 bases and 2 bases, there was a span of 8 bases. CDR1 is GTSNPN and CDR2 is SVGIG in the germline V gene (reference sequence). The CDR3 consists of 13 residues.

This chain joins TRBV2 and TRBJ1-4; 7 nucleotides line up with TRBD1. J was trimmed by 2 bases and V by 6 bases; bases with no gene match: 9. CDR1 is SNHLY and CDR2 is FYNNEI in the germline V gene. This CDR3 is built from 16 residues. The CDR3 bases are TGTGCCAGCAGCCGTGGGGGGACAGTTACTAATGAAAAACTGTTTTTT. Translation gives CASSRGGTVTNEKLFF.

J is TRBJ2-3 and V is TRBV5-6, with D perhaps assigned TRBD1 or TRBD2 (5 bases each). This CDR3 has 16 residues. Trimming stripped 4 bases from V and 0 bases from J, with 15 bases between. The germline gives CDR1 SGHDT, CDR2 YYEEEE. The CDR3 protein is CASSPGTDTSTDTQYF. For the CDR3, the DNA is TGTGCCAGCAGCCCAGGGACGGATACTAGCACAGATACGCAGTATTTT.

This clone was counted between two and nine times. The CDR3 loop reads CASSLPRAGVPWEQFF. As DNA, the CDR3 is TGCGCCAGCAGTCTCCCACGGGCGGGGGTACCCTGGGAGCAGTTCTTC. The chain carries TRBV23-1 and TRBJ2-1; TRBD2 aligns across 7 bases. TRBV23-1 is marked as an open reading frame, function uncertain. Trimming at V came to 4 bases and at J to 10 bases, leaving 16 bases not matched to a gene. The CDR3 extends over 16 amino acids.

This clone was observed a few times. The V gene is TRBV23-1, the J gene TRBJ2-7, with a weak D call TRBD2 (5 bases). TRBV23-1 is an open reading frame, and its role is uncertain. The CDR3 spans 14 residues. Trimming removed 8 bases at V and 2 bases at J, with 16 bases between. The CDR3 is CASPPKTTPYEQYF. The CDR3 DNA is TGCGCCAGCCCCCCGAAGACTACTCCCTACGAGCAGTACTTC.

The genes are TRBV7-6 and TRBJ1-6; perhaps TRBD1 as D (5 bases). CDR3 length equals 14 residues. Germline CDR1 and CDR2: SGHVS and FNYEAQ. With 6 bases removed from V and 6 bases from J, the gap between germline ends came to 12 bases. DNA of the CDR3: TGTGCCAGCAGTTATTCAGGGTTTAATTCACCCCTCCACTTT. Protein: CASSYSGFNSPLHF.

The J gene is TRBJ1-1, the V gene TRBV30; maybe TRBD1 (6 bases). This CDR3 is 14 amino acids long. Germline CDR1 reads GTSNPN; CDR2 reads SVGIG (reference sequence). With 3 bases removed from V and 2 bases from J, the gap between germline ends came to 13 bases. CDR3 sequence: CAWRPQGINTEAFF. The DNA of the CDR3 is TGTGCCTGGAGGCCCCAGGGGATTAACACTGAAGCTTTCTTT.

This clone was detected only a few times. The chain recombines TRBV6-1 with TRBJ1-2, with 11 bases matching TRBD1. V was clipped by 4 bases and J by 2 bases; unmatched bases: 6. Germline-derived CDR1 and CDR2 are MNHNS and SASEGT. The CDR3 has 16 residues. CDR3 amino acids: CASSARTGGANYGYTF. In nucleotides, the CDR3 is TGTGCCAGCAGTGCTCGGACAGGGGGCGCCAACTATGGCTACACCTTC.

V and J are TRBV4-2 and TRBJ2-2; either TRBD1 or TRBD2 may fit D (5 bases each). V lost 0 bases to trimming and J lost 3 bases, with 14 bases between them. Germline-derived CDR1 and CDR2 are LGHNA and YNFKEQ. There are 17 residues in the CDR3. Here the CDR3 reads CASSQDPGIRDTGELFF. The CDR3 DNA sequence: TGTGCCAGCAGCCAAGATCCCGGGATCAGGGACACCGGGGAGCTGTTTTTT.

V and J are TRBV4-2 and TRBJ2-3; maybe TRBD2 (5 bases). Germline V gives CDR1 LGHNA, CDR2 YNFKEQ. Trimming shortened V by 7 bases and J by 0 bases, and 14 bases separated the two germline ends. The CDR3 has 15 amino acids. The CDR3 protein is CASKEAPASTDTQYF. The CDR3 coding sequence is TGTGCCAGCAAGGAGGCTCCAGCTAGCACAGATACGCAGTATTTT.